This T cell receptor beta chain was identified during a study of blood T cell repertoires in COVID-19. Looking at the study overall: Acute and convalescent COVID-19 specimens originated in the United States, Italy and Spain. PBMCs, B-cell-depleted T cells, or T cells were the source of the cDNA or gDNA that made up the material.

What the recovered Cohort 3 donors had was two negative PCRs, clearance, or symptom resolution. Original methodology: Amplified reference gene primers provided the basis for estimating nucleated cell counts. The protocol was immunoSEQ multiplex PCR, while the TCRdb copy is restricted to in-frame clones and leaves out a portion. V, J and clone size are taken as reported in that table, and D and trimming were inferred from the DNA itself. The data hold over 200,000 clones, with around 84% observed a single time. CDR3 length: 17 residues. Trimming took 1 base from V and 7 from J; bases not matched to a gene: 10. Germline lookup yields CDR1 KGHDR and CDR2 SFDVKD.

The V gene is TRBV24-1, the J gene TRBJ2-2; 8 bases align to TRBD1. The clonotype was recovered from a man aged 35 to 55 who had recovered from COVID-19. The material sequenced was PBMCs or T cells enriched from blood (not recorded which). CDR3: CATSDFAGPGGHGELFF. The DNA for the CDR3 is TGTGCCACCAGTGATTTTGCTGGTCCAGGGGGCCACGGGGAGCTGTTTTTT.